A selection of T cell receptor beta chains follows, all from one sample in a study of blood T cells in healthy people across ages. TCRdb analysed the 5' RACE reads with MiXCR anew, one entry per CDR3 protein. The sample holds more than 900,000 distinct CDR3 sequences, about 23% seen once. These data also featured in a second study, about T cells of mothers and their children.

Input material: blood. These receptors all come from a girl aged 2-10 years in good health. CDR3s include the opening cysteine and the closing phenylalanine or tryptophan. The D gene is left open where the match is weak. For some rows the clone size is stated as once, few or many, or as a class when expanded; others skip it.

V	size	D	J	CDR3	DNA
TRBV3-1	few	TRBD2	TRBJ2-7	CASSQGLAGHYEQYF	TGTGCCAGCAGCCAAGGACTAGCGGGGCACTACGAGCAGTACTTC
TRBV12-3/TRBV12-4	-	TRBD2	TRBJ2-1	CASSLGAGGLDEQFF	TGTGCCAGCAGTTTAGGAGCGGGAGGGCTGGATGAGCAGTTCTTC
TRBV29-1	few	TRBD2	TRBJ2-5	CSVVLAGGETQYF	TGCAGCGTTGTTTTGGCGGGAGGTGAGACCCAGTACTTC
TRBV9	-	TRBD1	TRBJ1-1	CASTGQWNTEAFF	TGTGCCAGCACGGGACAGTGGAACACTGAAGCTTTCTTT
TRBV5-1	-	-	TRBJ2-7	CASSSAGTYEQYF	TGCGCCAGCAGCTCAGCGGGGACATACGAGCAGTACTTC
TRBV5-5	-	-	TRBJ1-5	CASSSDLGKYQPQHF	TGTGCCAGCAGCTCGGACCTCGGGAAATATCAGCCCCAGCATTTT
TRBV2	-	-	TRBJ1-2	CASSGFRPSNYGYTF	TGTGCCAGCAGTGGGTTCAGGCCCTCTAACTATGGCTACACCTTC
TRBV27	-	-	TRBJ2-1	CASSFSSPNEQFF	TGTGCCAGCAGTTTCAGCTCACCCAATGAGCAGTTCTTC
TRBV20-1	many	-	TRBJ1-1	CSATAKEVWTEAFF	TGCAGTGCGACGGCGAAGGAGGTGTGGACTGAAGCTTTCTTT
TRBV14	-	-	TRBJ1-2	CASSQGTEVWGYTF	TGTGCCAGCAGCCAAGGGACGGAGGTTTGGGGCTACACCTTC
TRBV18	-	-	TRBJ2-6	CASSPRQEGGANVLTF	TGTGCCAGCTCACCACGACAGGAGGGTGGGGCCAACGTCCTGACTTTC
TRBV28	-	-	TRBJ2-5	CAGSLRRAYQETQYF	TGTGCCGGCAGTTTAAGGCGGGCCTACCAAGAGACCCAGTACTTC
TRBV29-1	few	TRBD1	TRBJ2-5	CSVLGGMKEAQYF	TGCAGCGTTTTAGGGGGCATGAAGGAGGCCCAGTACTTC
TRBV7-3	few	TRBD2	TRBJ2-3	CASSFSASGNTDTQYF	TGTGCCAGCAGCTTTTCCGCTAGCGGTAACACAGATACGCAGTATTTT
TRBV6-5	-	TRBD2	TRBJ2-7	CASSYSTSGSLEQYF	TGTGCCAGCAGTTACTCGACTAGCGGGAGCCTCGAGCAGTACTTC
TRBV5-5	-	-	TRBJ1-6	CASSLKGQGGDNSPLHF	TGTGCCAGCAGCTTGAAGGGGCAGGGAGGAGATAATTCACCCCTCCACTTT
TRBV27	few	-	TRBJ2-5	CASSFLAAETQYF	TGTGCCAGCAGTTTTCTGGCAGCGGAGACCCAGTACTTC
TRBV3-1	many	-	TRBJ2-1	CASISTGGGNEQFF	TGTGCCAGCATTTCAACGGGGGGCGGGAATGAGCAGTTCTTC
TRBV6-1	many	TRBD1	TRBJ1-5	CASSRQGGNQPQHF	TGTGCCAGCAGCCGACAGGGGGGCAATCAGCCCCAGCATTTT
TRBV20-1	-	-	TRBJ1-2	CSASGTTVHYGYTF	TGCAGTGCTTCGGGCACGACAGTACACTATGGCTACACCTTC
TRBV19	-	-	TRBJ2-1	CASNEGGGQNEQFF	TGTGCCAGTAACGAGGGAGGGGGACAAAATGAGCAGTTCTTC
TRBV10-3	-	-	TRBJ1-1	CAISESVEGGSEAFF	TGTGCCATCAGTGAGTCGGTGGAGGGGGGCTCTGAAGCTTTCTTT
TRBV11-1	once	-	TRBJ2-1	CASSRDRSNNEQFF	TGTGCCAGCAGCCGGGACCGATCAAACAATGAGCAGTTCTTC
TRBV7-9	few	-	TRBJ2-5	CASSLVTREEETQYF	TGTGCCAGCAGCTTAGTAACCAGGGAGGAGGAGACCCAGTACTTC
TRBV12-3/TRBV12-4	few	TRBD2	TRBJ2-5	CASSLPSGGEETQYF	TGTGCCAGCAGTTTACCTAGCGGGGGCGAAGAGACCCAGTACTTC
TRBV4-3	-	TRBD1	TRBJ2-3	CASSLGQGLTGVPDTQYF	TGCGCCAGCAGCCTCGGACAGGGATTAACTGGTGTCCCGGATACGCAGTATTTT
TRBV7-2	few	TRBD2	TRBJ2-3	CASSLRLAGGSTDTQYF	TGTGCCAGCAGCTTAAGACTAGCGGGAGGATCCACAGATACGCAGTATTTT
TRBV29-1	-	TRBD1	TRBJ2-1	CSAHRGSDYNEQFF	TGCAGCGCTCACAGGGGGTCCGATTACAATGAGCAGTTCTTC
TRBV20-1	-	-	TRBJ2-1	CSARGGGQKQFF	TGCAGTGCTAGAGGAGGGGGACAAAAGCAGTTCTTC
TRBV9	-	-	TRBJ2-3	CASSVQGSGSTDTQYF	TGTGCCAGCAGCGTACAGGGGAGCGGGAGCACAGATACGCAGTATTTT
TRBV24-1	few	TRBD2	TRBJ2-1	CATSDLGKAGGQNEQFF	TGTGCCACCAGTGATTTGGGCAAGGCGGGGGGGCAGAATGAGCAGTTCTTC
TRBV2	-	-	TRBJ2-7	CASRPRDVPYEQYF	TGTGCCAGCAGGCCCAGGGACGTCCCCTACGAGCAGTACTTC
TRBV20-1	-	TRBD1	TRBJ2-3	CSASPGTGTDTQYF	TGCAGTGCTAGCCCCGGGACAGGGACAGATACGCAGTATTTT
TRBV15	few	-	TRBJ1-1	CATSPRGGSEAFF	TGTGCCACCAGCCCACGAGGGGGTTCTGAAGCTTTCTTT
TRBV4-3	-	-	TRBJ2-7	CASSQGARGEQYF	TGCGCCAGCAGCCAAGGGGCCAGGGGCGAGCAGTACTTC
TRBV21-1	-	-	TRBJ1-5	CASSKEIQGRMGDQPQHF	TGTGCCAGCAGCAAAGAAATCCAGGGAAGAATGGGGGATCAGCCCCAGCATTTT
TRBV5-1	few	-	TRBJ1-6	CASSYDDPGGNSPLHF	TGCGCCAGCAGCTATGATGACCCCGGAGGTAATTCACCCCTCCACTTT
TRBV4-2	-	TRBD2	TRBJ2-2	CASSQEGGGLTGELFF	TGTGCCAGCAGCCAAGAAGGCGGGGGTCTCACCGGGGAGCTGTTTTTT
TRBV12-5	-	TRBD2	TRBJ2-5	CASGFWAGVRQETQYF	TGTGCTAGTGGTTTCTGGGCGGGAGTCCGGCAAGAGACCCAGTACTTC
TRBV5-1	-	-	TRBJ2-1	CASSLYPGANEQFF	TGCGCCAGCAGCTTATACCCCGGGGCGAATGAGCAGTTCTTC
TRBV27	few	-	TRBJ1-1	CASSQLGTPEAFF	TGTGCCAGCAGTCAGCTGGGAACACCTGAAGCTTTCTTT
TRBV29-1	-	TRBD2	TRBJ2-1	CSAPGLASYNEQFF	TGCAGCGCTCCGGGACTAGCATCCTACAATGAGCAGTTCTTC
TRBV20-1	-	-	TRBJ2-1	CSARLPGGSSYNEQFF	TGCAGTGCTAGATTACCCGGCGGCAGCTCCTACAATGAGCAGTTCTTC
TRBV24-1	few	TRBD1	TRBJ2-5	CATSDLPAGQGQETQYF	TGTGCCACCAGTGATTTGCCCGCCGGACAGGGGCAAGAGACCCAGTACTTC
TRBV14	few	-	TRBJ2-6	CASSQTRWVGGANVLTF	TGTGCCAGCAGCCAAACAAGATGGGTAGGGGGGGCCAACGTCCTGACTTTC
TRBV12-3/TRBV12-4	-	-	TRBJ2-1	CASSSGVRDNEQFF	TGTGCCAGCAGCTCGGGAGTACGAGACAATGAGCAGTTCTTC